Following are 27 T cell receptor beta chains from one sample sequenced in a study of blood T cell repertoires in COVID-19. Repertoires were generated with immunoSEQ multiplex PCR, while TCRdb's copy carries only in-frame clones and drops some. The sample lists around 96,000 clones; roughly 96% were seen once. Sequenced material: peripheral blood. Every receptor here comes from a human donor with active COVID-19. The donor label of this sample is uncertain.

The chain employs TRBV10-2 and TRBJ2-2, with 7 bases fitting TRBD2. CDR3 length: 14 residues. V shed 10 bases and J 6 bases; nucleotides not matched to a gene: 11. Germline CDR1 WSHSY, CDR2 SAAADI. The CDR3 nucleotides read TGCGCCACCCAAGCGGGATTCGATGCCGGGGAGCTGTTTTTT. Its protein is CATQAGFDAGELFF.

The V call is TRBV7-2, the J call TRBJ2-1; 9 bases map to TRBD2. The CDR3 contains 15 residues. Germline CDR1 reads SGHTA; CDR2 reads FQGNSA. With 3 bases clipped from V and 8 bases from J, the junction kept 8 bases outside the gene matches. The CDR3: CASSFKREAGDEQFF. The CDR3 DNA reads TGTGCCAGCAGCTTCAAGCGGGAGGCCGGTGATGAGCAGTTCTTC.

The gene calls are TRBV27 and TRBJ2-5, with TRBD1 as a possible D gene (7 bases). In germline, CDR1 is MNHEY, CDR2 SMNVEV (reference sequence). The CDR3 length is 13 residues. With 5 bases removed from V and 4 bases from J, the gap between germline ends came to 11 bases. The CDR3 reads CASSAGQLETQYF. CDR3 nucleotide sequence: TGTGCCAGCAGTGCGGGACAGCTAGAGACCCAGTACTTC.

V usage is TRBV15 and J usage is TRBJ2-3, with D hard to call. The CDR3 spans 14 residues. CDR1 and CDR2 from the germline V gene are LNHNV and YYDKDF (reference sequence). With 1 base removed from V and 5 bases from J, the gap between germline ends came to 10 bases. The CDR3 loop reads CATSRALTGDTQYF. The CDR3 region has the DNA TGTGCCACCAGCAGAGCCTTGACGGGAGATACGCAGTATTTT.

Here the CDR3 reads CASTASYRGTGELFF. CDR3 nucleotides: TGTGCCAGCACAGCATCCTACAGGGGGACCGGGGAGCTGTTTTTT. This sequence joins TRBV3-1 (or the pseudogene TRBV3-2) and TRBJ2-2, with TRBD1 matching 8 bases. This CDR3 is built from 15 residues. The V and J ends lost 7 bases and 5 bases, in that order; junction bases with no gene match: 9. CDR1 and CDR2 from the germline V gene are LGHDT and YNNKEL (reference sequence).

DNA for the CDR3: TGTGCCAGCAGTTTATCGATAGAGCCAGGTGTGGATACGCAGTATTTT. It yields the protein CASSLSIEPGVDTQYF. This chain connects TRBV27 to TRBJ2-3; no firm D call. The V end was cut by 0 bases, the J end by 6 bases, with 16 bases between. The CDR3 runs to 16 residues. Germline V gene sequence: CDR1 MNHEY, CDR2 SMNVEV (reference sequence).

This clone was counted once. This chain uses TRBV15 with TRBJ1-5, with a weak D call TRBD1 (5 bases). V was pared by 7 bases and J by 4 bases, with 11 bases between. The CDR3 is made up of 13 amino acids. Germline lookup yields CDR1 LNHNV and CDR2 YYDKDF (reference sequence). The DNA of the CDR3 is TGTGCCACCAACACTGGGGGGAATCAGCCCCAGCATTTT. This translates into CATNTGGNQPQHF.

The chain links TRBV2 to TRBJ2-7; 7 bases fit TRBD1. Trimming at V came to 7 bases and at J to 6 bases, leaving 6 bases not matched to a gene. CDR1 is SNHLY, CDR2 FYNNEI, per germline. There are 12 residues in the CDR3. The chain's CDR3 is CASMVTGREQYF. CDR3 sequence (DNA): TGTGCCAGCATGGTGACAGGGCGCGAGCAGTACTTC.

The V gene is TRBV28, the J gene TRBJ2-2; 7 bases are shared with TRBD2. The CDR3 is 16 amino acids. Germline V CDR1 and CDR2: MDHEN, SYDVKM. After removal of 5 bases from V and 4 bases from J, the junction contained 10 bases not matched to a gene. This CDR3 is CASSTLTGGLTGELFF. The CDR3 coding sequence is TGTGCCAGCAGTACTCTGACGGGAGGACTCACCGGGGAGCTGTTTTTT.

The J gene is TRBJ2-3, the V gene TRBV24-1, with D possibly matching TRBD2 (6 bases). Germline-derived CDR1 and CDR2 are KGHDR and SFDVKD. CDR3 length: 17 residues. Trimming stripped 5 bases from V and 4 bases from J, with 21 bases between. In DNA, the CDR3 is TGTGCCACCAGTGCGGGCGGCGCGGGGCGGGCACCAGATACGCAGTATTTT. Protein: CATSAGGAGRAPDTQYF.

For the CDR3, the DNA is TGTGCCAGCAGTGACAGGGGGCTGAGAACTGAAGCTTTCTTT. This encodes CASSDRGLRTEAFF. The chain is built from TRBV6-1 and TRBJ1-1; 8 bases line up with TRBD1. The junction had 5 bases not matched to a gene; V was cut back by 3 bases and J by 5 bases. In germline, CDR1 is MNHNS, CDR2 SASEGT. CDR3 size: 14 residues.

The rearrangement links TRBV4-3 to TRBJ2-6; tentatively, D is TRBD2 (6 bases). V was trimmed by 1 base and J by 1 base, leaving 17 bases between them. The CDR3 sequence is 19 residues long. CDR1 is LGHNA, CDR2 YSLEER, per germline. The CDR3 sequence: CASSQAPQEGWSGANVLTF. CDR3 nucleotide sequence: TGCGCCAGCAGCCAAGCCCCACAGGAGGGTTGGTCTGGGGCCAACGTCCTGACTTTC.

The V and J genes are TRBV9 and TRBJ1-3, with unresolved D. The CDR3 covers 13 residues. Germline assignment: CDR1 SGDLS and CDR2 YYNGEE. The V and J ends lost 5 bases and 0 bases respectively, with 6 bases between them. The CDR3 protein is CASSTSSGNTIYF. As DNA, the CDR3 is TGTGCCAGCAGTACCAGCTCTGGAAACACCATATATTTT.

The V and J genes are TRBV18 and TRBJ1-4; maybe TRBD1 (5 bases). Germline loops: CDR1 KGHSH, CDR2 LQKENI. This CDR3 is built from 16 residues. Trimming removed 2 bases from V and 8 bases from J, with 18 bases in between. The CDR3 DNA is TGTGCCAGCTCACCAATGCCGGGACTGAAGGGGGAAAAACTGTTTTTT. Protein: CASSPMPGLKGEKLFF.

The chain carries TRBV7-2 and TRBJ2-3; D gene ambiguous. The germline V gene encodes CDR1 SGHTA and CDR2 FQGNSA. V dropped 7 bases and J dropped 3 bases, with 8 bases sitting between them. The CDR3 has 12 residues. CDR3 nucleotide sequence: TGTGCCAGCACCCACCAGACAGATACGCAGTATTTT. This encodes CASTHQTDTQYF.

This sequence joins TRBV29-1 and TRBJ1-3, with D possibly TRBD1 on 5 matching bases. Trimming shortened V by 3 bases and J by 8 bases, and 11 bases separated the two germline ends. This CDR3 has 12 residues. Germline CDR1 reads SQVTM; CDR2 reads ANQGSEA. The CDR3 loop reads CSVEAPGDTIYF. The CDR3 nucleotides are TGCAGCGTTGAGGCCCCGGGGGACACCATATATTTT.

This clone was recorded only once. The rearrangement links TRBV7-9 to TRBJ2-7, with TRBD1 matching over 9 bases. The CDR3 has 14 amino acids. V trimming: 1 base; J trimming: 7 bases; junction bases outside the gene matches: 5. Per germline, CDR1 SEHNR and CDR2 FQNEAQ (reference sequence). The CDR3 protein is CASSLGQGGGEQYF. Written as DNA, the CDR3 is TGTGCCAGCAGCTTAGGACAGGGGGGAGGTGAGCAGTACTTC.

This chain links TRBV5-1 with TRBJ1-3, with 8 bases matching TRBD1. The CDR3 spans 16 residues. Germline V gene data show CDR1 as SGHRS and CDR2 as YFSETQ. With 3 bases clipped from V and 3 bases from J, the junction kept 8 bases outside the gene matches. This chain's CDR3 is CASSSSQGAGGNTIYF. As DNA, the CDR3 is TGCGCCAGCAGCTCCTCCCAGGGGGCAGGTGGAAACACCATATATTTT.

With respect to this clone: Other nucleotide sequences in the sample specify the same CDR3. This sequence joins TRBV6-5 and TRBJ1-5; no reliable D call. CDR3 length: 14 amino acids. Per the germline V gene, CDR1 is MNHEY and CDR2 is SVGAGI. Trimming took 7 bases from V and 0 from J, leaving 10 bases between them. The CDR3 coding sequence is TGTGCCAGCATTACCGGGGTTAGCAATCAGCCCCAGCATTTT. Encoded protein: CASITGVSNQPQHF.

V usage is TRBV6-5 and J usage is TRBJ2-7, with a weak D call TRBD2 (6 bases). Germline CDR1 and CDR2: MNHEY and SVGAGI. This CDR3 is 13 amino acids long. V was trimmed by 6 bases and J by 4 bases, leaving 13 bases between them. The CDR3 reads CASRAGSKYEQYF. The CDR3 DNA sequence: TGTGCCAGCAGGGCGGGGTCGAAATACGAGCAGTACTTC.

The chain combines TRBV28 with TRBJ2-5; a weak D match, TRBD2 (7 bases). Germline values: CDR1 MDHEN, CDR2 SYDVKM. The CDR3 runs to 12 residues. The V and J ends lost 3 bases and 9 bases respectively, with 11 bases between them. As DNA, the CDR3 is TGTGCCAGCAGTTTTAGGGGGGGGTCCCAGTACTTC. Protein product: CASSFRGGSQYF.

This clone was recorded once. The chain has TRBV5-1 and TRBJ2-5; D ambiguous. CDR3 size: 14 residues. V was pared by 2 bases and J by 2 bases, with 10 bases between. CDR1 and CDR2 (germline): SGHRS, YFSETQ. CDR3 bases: TGCGCCAGCAGCTTCCACAGTATACAAGAGACCCAGTACTTC. It yields the protein CASSFHSIQETQYF.

V is TRBV12-5 and J is TRBJ1-1, with TRBD1 as a possible D gene (5 bases). CDR1 LGHNT and CDR2 FRNRAP come from the germline V gene. The CDR3 totals 15 residues. V was cut by 3 bases and J by 1 base, with 12 bases left in between. In DNA form, the CDR3 reads TGTGCTAGTGGTTTAGGGGAAACGGGGAACACTGAAGCTTTCTTT. Translation gives CASGLGETGNTEAFF.

The chain is built from TRBV9 and TRBJ2-2, with 10 bases lining up with TRBD1. Germline-derived CDR1 and CDR2 are SGDLS and YYNGEE. The J segment lost 6 bases and the V segment lost 0 bases, leaving 2 bases of the junction unmatched. This CDR3 has 15 amino acids. CDR3 nucleotide sequence: TGTGCCAGCAGCGTAGGACAGGGGGCGTCCGGGGAGCTGTTTTTT. As protein: CASSVGQGASGELFF.

V and J are TRBV7-2 and TRBJ2-3, with 8 positions matching TRBD2. CDR1 SGHTA and CDR2 FQGNSA come from the germline V gene. Losses at the gene ends were 6 bases for V and 2 bases for J; bases not matched to a gene: 7. The CDR3 is 15 residues long. CDR3 sequence: CASRSLAGFTDTQYF. The CDR3 nucleotides are TGTGCCAGCAGATCTTTAGCGGGATTCACAGATACGCAGTATTTT.

The gene calls are TRBV6-5 and TRBJ1-5, with 7 bases that match TRBD1. With V trimmed by 5 bases and J by 9 bases, 7 bases remained unmatched. The germline V gene has CDR1 MNHEY and CDR2 SVGAGI. There are 13 residues in the CDR3. The CDR3 DNA sequence: TGTGCCAGCAGTCTAACAGGGGATCGGCCCCAGCATTTT. This codes for CASSLTGDRPQHF.

This chain uses TRBV5-4 with TRBJ2-7; D may be TRBD1 (5 bases). V dropped 0 bases and J dropped 0 bases, with 10 bases sitting between them. The CDR3 is made up of 15 amino acids. CDR1 is SGHNT and CDR2 is YYREEE in the germline V gene (reference sequence). The CDR3 DNA is TGTGCCAGCAGCTTGGACAGGAAGCCCTCCTACGAGCAGTACTTC. Its translation: CASSLDRKPSYEQYF.